This T cell receptor beta chain was obtained from a study of OX40 agonist ivuxolimab in advanced cancers. V was cut by 3 bases and J by 4 bases, with 14 bases left in between. CDR1 SGHRS and CDR2 YFSETQ come from the germline V gene. This CDR3 region has 14 residues. The table came from immunoSEQ multiplex PCR; TCRdb's copy has only in-frame clones and leaves some out. The profile shows approximately 52,000 clones, 80% to 90% of them singletons. This TCR was recovered from an adult with an advanced solid tumor such as melanoma, head and neck, liver or kidney cancer. This chain uses TRBV5-1 with TRBJ2-7; TRBD2 might be the D (5 bases). The sample consisted of CD4+ or CD8+ T cells sorted from blood, taken in a trial of the OX40 agonist ivuxolimab. In nucleotides, the CDR3 is TGCGCCAGCAGCTCCGACTCTTCGGGGTACGAGCAGTACTTC. It is translated as CASSSDSSGYEQYF.